This entry describes one T cell receptor (beta chain). Its antigen is not known. The sample is drawn from a study of beta chain features in type 1 diabetes. Findings of the study overall: Across all four CD4+ subsets, people with type 1 diabetes showed modestly shorter TCRB CDR3s.

Every donor had blood drawn once into heparin, around 120 mL on average. A CD45RO/CCR7/CD25/CD127/CD95/CD27 panel sorted naive, central memory, regulatory and stem cell-like memory CD4+ cells. The CDR3 sequence is 15 residues long. Germline V gives CDR1 GTSNPN, CDR2 SVGIG (reference sequence). Between the trimmed V and J ends, which lost 2 bases and 0 bases, there was a span of 13 bases. The isolated RNA, all of it, was reverse transcribed, so expressed TCRB transcripts were what got sequenced. TCRdb's table, derived via immunoSEQ multiplex PCR, lists solely in-frame clones and lacks some. The table lists over 150,000 clones, under 13% of them singletons.

V is TRBV30 and J is TRBJ1-1; D gene ambiguous. The receptor was isolated from a man aged 30 to 45 with type 1 diabetes. The sample comprised central memory CD4+ T cells from blood. CDR3: CAWSLTFHMNTEAFF. DNA for the CDR3: TGTGCCTGGAGTCTTACGTTTCACATGAACACTGAAGCTTTCTTT. The full variable domain, with the rest looked up from reference TRBV30 and TRBJ1-1, is SQTIHQWPATLVQPVGSPLSLECTVEGTSNPNLYWYRQAAGRGLQLLFYSVGIGQISSEVPQNLSASRPQDRQFILSSKKLLLSDSGFYLCAWSLTFHMNTEAFFGQGTRLTVV.